Listed below are T cell receptor beta chains from one sample, sequenced in a study of OX40 agonist ivuxolimab in advanced cancers. Clones were read by immunoSEQ multiplex PCR, and TCRdb kept only the in-frame ones, dropping some. There are about 53,000 clones in the sample; around nine tenths occur only once, and approximately 1.6% lies in the top ten. The sequences come from CD4+ or CD8+ T cells sorted from blood, collected in a trial of the OX40 agonist ivuxolimab. All receptors derive from an adult with an advanced solid tumor such as melanoma, head and neck, liver or kidney cancer. Both conserved end residues are part of each CDR3. D genes are given only for firm matches. Size tells how often a clone was seen (once, few, many) or the class of an expanded clone, and some rows leave it out.

V gene,J gene,D gene,clone size,CDR3 DNA,CDR3 protein
TRBV2,TRBJ1-2,-,-,TGTGCCAGCAGTGAAAGGGGCAGGCCCATCGGCTACACCTTC,CASSERGRPIGYTF
TRBV5-1,TRBJ2-7,TRBD2,-,TGCGCCAGCAGCTTGGCTCCAGGGTTAGCGGGGGAGCAGTACTTC,CASSLAPGLAGEQYF
TRBV28,TRBJ1-5,TRBD1,-,TGTGCCAGCGGGACAGGAGGACTCAATCAGCCCCAGCATTTT,CASGTGGLNQPQHF
TRBV6-4,TRBJ1-2,-,few,TGTGCCAGCAGTGACGATAATGGCTACACCTTC,CASSDDNGYTF
TRBV18,TRBJ2-5,TRBD2,-,TGTGCCAGCTCACCTTCGGCTAGCGGGAGGGGAGAGACCCAGTACTTC,CASSPSASGRGETQYF
TRBV7-8,TRBJ2-2,TRBD1,once,TGTGCCAGCAGCCCGCGACAGGGGGGCACCGGGGAGCTGTTTTTT,CASSPRQGGTGELFF
TRBV5-1,TRBJ1-3,-,-,TGCGCCAGCAGTTTTGGGGGACGGAGCTCTGGAAACACCATATATTTT,CASSFGGRSSGNTIYF
TRBV5-6,TRBJ2-7,-,-,TGTGCCAGCAGTCTCCGGGGCGAGCAGTACTTC,CASSLRGEQYF
TRBV7-2,TRBJ1-1,TRBD1,-,TGTGCCAGCAGCCGGCTCGCGGGACAGGGGTTAACTTTCTTT,CASSRLAGQGLTFF
TRBV7-7,TRBJ2-5,-,-,TGTGCTAGCAGCGCCTCCCGTTCAGAGACCCAGTACTTC,CASSASRSETQYF
TRBV19,TRBJ2-3,-,-,TGTGCCAGTAGGGAACTCGGTGTTCGGACAGATACGCAGTATTTT,CASRELGVRTDTQYF
TRBV6-1,TRBJ1-2,-,-,TGTGCCAGCAGTGAACAGGGTAACTATGGCTACACCTTC,CASSEQGNYGYTF
TRBV6-6,TRBJ2-7,TRBD1,once,TGTGCCAGCAGTTCCCAGAGGGGACAGGGGCCGGGCGAGCAGTACTTC,CASSSQRGQGPGEQYF
TRBV11-2,TRBJ1-5,-,-,TGTGCCAGCAGCCCAGGCCCCCAAAATAATCAGCCCCAGCATTTT,CASSPGPQNNQPQHF
TRBV7-9,TRBJ1-1,-,-,TGTGCCAGCAGCTCGGGACCGCCTCGCAACCTTCAAACTGAAGCTTTCTTT,CASSSGPPRNLQTEAFF
TRBV9,TRBJ2-3,-,few,TGTGCCAGCGCCCGCAGTGGGGGGTTCACAGATACGCAGTATTTT,CASARSGGFTDTQYF
TRBV29-1,TRBJ2-3,-,-,TGCAGCGCGAGCCGGGACATACAGAGCACAGATACGCAGTATTTT,CSASRDIQSTDTQYF
TRBV16,TRBJ2-1,-,-,TGTGCCAGCAGCCAGGGTCCTGGAGTCAATGAGCAGTTCTTC,CASSQGPGVNEQFF
TRBV7-6,TRBJ2-5,-,once,TGTGCCAGCAGCTTAGTGGCCAGGATAGAGACCCAGTACTTC,CASSLVARIETQYF
TRBV27,TRBJ2-6,TRBD1,few,TGTGCCAGCACCAGGGGGTCTAAGGGGGCCAACGTCCTGACTTTC,CASTRGSKGANVLTF
TRBV5-1,TRBJ2-7,TRBD1,-,TGCGCCAGCAGCAGGACAGGGCCCTACGAGCAGTACTTC,CASSRTGPYEQYF
TRBV29-1,TRBJ2-1,TRBD2,-,TGCAGCGTTGGACCGGGACTAGCGGGAGTTGGCAATGAGCAGTTCTTC,CSVGPGLAGVGNEQFF
TRBV4-1,TRBJ1-1,TRBD1,-,TGCGCCAGCAGCCTCCAATCCGGGACAGCGAACACTGAAGCTTTCTTT,CASSLQSGTANTEAFF
TRBV6-1,TRBJ1-1,-,-,TGTGCCAGCAAACCAGGATCCCTGAACACTGAAGCTTTCTTT,CASKPGSLNTEAFF
TRBV7-8,TRBJ2-3,-,once,TGTGCCAGCAGCTACGAAACAGATACGCAGTATTTT,CASSYETDTQYF
TRBV5-3,TRBJ1-4,-,-,TGTGCCAGAAGCTTGGCGTTTTCTTGGGCAACTAATGAAAAACTGTTTTTT,CARSLAFSWATNEKLFF
TRBV4-2,TRBJ2-1,TRBD2,-,TGTGCCAGCAGCCAAGAGTCACTAGCGGGAGTGAGGGAGCAGTTCTTC,CASSQESLAGVREQFF
TRBV5-1,TRBJ2-7,TRBD2,once,TGCGCCAGCAGCCCCGGGACAGGGGCTGGGGGACTAGCGGGACACTCCTACGAGCAGTACTTC,CASSPGTGAGGLAGHSYEQYF
TRBV5-1,TRBJ2-4,TRBD2,-,TGCGCCAGCAGCCCCGGACTAGCGGGAAGGCCCCTAGCCAAAAACATTCAGTACTTC,CASSPGLAGRPLAKNIQYF
TRBV7-9,TRBJ2-1,-,-,TGTGCCAGCAGCTTAAGGCAGGGGAGGCTCAATGAGCAGTTCTTC,CASSLRQGRLNEQFF
TRBV2,TRBJ1-3,TRBD1,once,TGTGCCAGCAGCCCCGGGACAGGACCAGGAAACACCATATATTTT,CASSPGTGPGNTIYF
TRBV2,TRBJ2-3,-,-,TGTGCCAGCAGTGCAGGTTCTAGCACAGATACGCAGTATTTT,CASSAGSSTDTQYF
TRBV7-6,TRBJ2-1,TRBD2,-,TGTGCCAGCAGCCGCGGGGGGTACAATGAGCAGTTCTTC,CASSRGGYNEQFF
TRBV27,TRBJ1-5,-,once,TGTGCCAGCAGTTTATCGCGGGGGAATCAGCCCCAGCATTTT,CASSLSRGNQPQHF
TRBV2,TRBJ1-1,-,once,TGTGCCAGCAGTGAGGGGGGCAGGGTGGTGAACACTGAAGCTTTCTTT,CASSEGGRVVNTEAFF
TRBV7-8,TRBJ2-7,TRBD1,-,TGTGCCAGCAGCTTACGTACAGGGGACGACGACGAGCAGTACTTC,CASSLRTGDDDEQYF
TRBV6-5,TRBJ2-5,TRBD1,-,TGTGCCAGCAGGCCCAGACAGGGAACCCCAGAGACCCAGTACTTC,CASRPRQGTPETQYF
TRBV11-2,TRBJ2-1,TRBD1,-,TGTGCCAGCAGCTTATTGGGACAGCCCAACAATGAGCAGTTCTTC,CASSLLGQPNNEQFF
TRBV5-5,TRBJ2-7,-,-,TGTGCCAGCAGCTTGGGAGAAAGCTACGAGCAGTACTTC,CASSLGESYEQYF
TRBV6-6,TRBJ2-2,-,-,TGTGCCAGCAGCGACAGCCACGCGAACACCGGGGAGCTGTTTTTT,CASSDSHANTGELFF